This T cell receptor beta chain was sequenced for a study of immune evolution from preneoplasia to lung adenocarcinoma. Study-wide findings and caveats: Top clone share appeared to fall from AAH through AIS, MIA, adenocarcinoma.

Concerning this clone itself: Its antigen is currently unknown.

Patients had resection in Japan or China between the mid-2010s and the late 2010s. Measured with immunoSEQ multiplex PCR; TCRdb has only the in-frame clones, and not every one. Of some 5,000 clones listed, approximately 82% are singletons. Trimming pared 5 bases from V and 1 base from J, leaving 14 bases between. This CDR3 is 14 amino acids long. Germline V lookup: CDR1 GTSNPN, CDR2 SVGIG (reference sequence). The V call is TRBV30, the J call TRBJ1-1, with D perhaps matching TRBD1 (6 bases). This TCR derives from a person aged 70 to 85 with lung adenocarcinoma. Input material: FFPE adjacent normal lung tissue. CDR3 region: CAWGPLTGNTEAFF. In DNA form, the CDR3 reads TGTGCCTGGGGGCCCCTGACAGGGAACACTGAAGCTTTCTTT.